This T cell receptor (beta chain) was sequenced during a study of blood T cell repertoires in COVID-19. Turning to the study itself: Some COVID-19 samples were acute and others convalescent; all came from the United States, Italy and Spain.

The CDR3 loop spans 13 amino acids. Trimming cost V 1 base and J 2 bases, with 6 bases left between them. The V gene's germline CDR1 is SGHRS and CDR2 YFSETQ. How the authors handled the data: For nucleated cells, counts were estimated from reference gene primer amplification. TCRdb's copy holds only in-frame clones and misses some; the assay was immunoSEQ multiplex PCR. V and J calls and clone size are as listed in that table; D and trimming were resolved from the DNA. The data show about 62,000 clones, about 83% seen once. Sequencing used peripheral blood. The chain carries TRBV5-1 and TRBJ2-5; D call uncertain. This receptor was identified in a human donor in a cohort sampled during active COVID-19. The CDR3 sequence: CASSLWRQETQYF. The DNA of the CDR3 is TGCGCCAGCAGCTTGTGGCGGCAAGAGACCCAGTACTTC.